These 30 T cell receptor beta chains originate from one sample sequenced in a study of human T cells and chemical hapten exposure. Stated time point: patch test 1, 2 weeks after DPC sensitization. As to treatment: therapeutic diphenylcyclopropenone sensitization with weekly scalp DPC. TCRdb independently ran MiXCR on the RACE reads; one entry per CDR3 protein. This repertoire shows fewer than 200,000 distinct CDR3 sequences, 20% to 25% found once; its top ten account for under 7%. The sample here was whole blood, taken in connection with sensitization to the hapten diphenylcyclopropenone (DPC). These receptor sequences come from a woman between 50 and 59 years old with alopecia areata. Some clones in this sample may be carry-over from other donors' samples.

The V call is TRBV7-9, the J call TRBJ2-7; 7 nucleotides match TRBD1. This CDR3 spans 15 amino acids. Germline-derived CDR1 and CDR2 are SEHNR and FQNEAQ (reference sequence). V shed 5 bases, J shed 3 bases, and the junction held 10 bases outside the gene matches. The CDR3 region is CASSPDRDSHYEQYF. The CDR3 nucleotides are TGTGCCAGCAGCCCAGACCGGGACAGCCACTACGAGCAGTACTTC.

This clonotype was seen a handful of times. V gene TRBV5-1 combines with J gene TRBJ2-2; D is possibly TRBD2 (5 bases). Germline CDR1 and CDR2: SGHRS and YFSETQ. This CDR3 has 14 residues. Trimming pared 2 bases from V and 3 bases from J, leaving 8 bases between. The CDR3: CASSFTADTGELFF. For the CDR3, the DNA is TGCGCCAGCAGCTTTACAGCGGACACCGGGGAGCTGTTTTTT.

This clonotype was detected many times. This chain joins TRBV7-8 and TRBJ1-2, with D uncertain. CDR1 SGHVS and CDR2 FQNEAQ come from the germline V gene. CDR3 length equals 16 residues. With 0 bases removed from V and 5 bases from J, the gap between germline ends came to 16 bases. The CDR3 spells CASSLAMGTYTYGYTF. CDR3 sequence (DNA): TGTGCCAGCAGCTTAGCGATGGGCACATACACATATGGCTACACCTTC. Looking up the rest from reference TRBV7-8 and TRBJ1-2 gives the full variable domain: GAGVSQSPRYKVAKRGQDVALRCDPISGHVSLFWYQQALGQGPEFLTYFQNEAQLDKSGLPSDRFFAERPEGSVSTLKIQRTQQEDSAVYLCASSLAMGTYTYGYTFGSGTRLTVV.

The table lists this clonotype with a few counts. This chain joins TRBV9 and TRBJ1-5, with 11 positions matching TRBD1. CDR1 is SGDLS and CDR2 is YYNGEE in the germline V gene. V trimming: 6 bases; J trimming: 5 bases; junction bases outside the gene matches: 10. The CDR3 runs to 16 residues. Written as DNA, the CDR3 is TGTGCCAGCATCGGAAGGACAGGGGGCGTTGATCAGCCCCAGCATTTT. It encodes CASIGRTGGVDQPQHF.

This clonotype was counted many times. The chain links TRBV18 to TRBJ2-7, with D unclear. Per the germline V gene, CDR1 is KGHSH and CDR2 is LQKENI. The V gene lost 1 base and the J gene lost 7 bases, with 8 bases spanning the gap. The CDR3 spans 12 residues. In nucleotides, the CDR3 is TGTGCCAGCTCACCACAGGGTGAAGAGCAGTACTTC. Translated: CASSPQGEEQYF. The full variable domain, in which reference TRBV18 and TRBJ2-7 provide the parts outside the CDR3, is NAGVMQNPRHLVRRRGQEARLRCSPMKGHSHVYWYRQLPEEGLKFMVYLQKENIIDESGMPKERFSAEFPKEGPSILRIQQVVRGDSAAYFCASSPQGEEQYFGPGTRLTVT.

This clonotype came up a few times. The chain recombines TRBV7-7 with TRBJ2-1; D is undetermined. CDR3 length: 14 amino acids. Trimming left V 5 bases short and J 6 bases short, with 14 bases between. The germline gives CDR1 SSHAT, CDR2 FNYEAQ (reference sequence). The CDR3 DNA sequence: TGTGCCAGCAGCGAGCTGGCGTCTTCCAATGAGCAGTTCTTC. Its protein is CASSELASSNEQFF.

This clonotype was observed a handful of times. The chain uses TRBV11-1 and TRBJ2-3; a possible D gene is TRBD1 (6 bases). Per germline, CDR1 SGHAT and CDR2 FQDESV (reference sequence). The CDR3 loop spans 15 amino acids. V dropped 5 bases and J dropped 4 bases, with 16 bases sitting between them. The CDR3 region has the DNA TGTGCCAGCAGCCTAGGACGCAGGGGAGCAGATACGCAGTATTTT. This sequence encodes CASSLGRRGADTQYF.

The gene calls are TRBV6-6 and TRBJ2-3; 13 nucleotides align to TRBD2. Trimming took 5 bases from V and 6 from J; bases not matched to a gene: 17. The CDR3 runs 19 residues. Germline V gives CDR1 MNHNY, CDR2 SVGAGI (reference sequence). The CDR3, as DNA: TGTGCCAGCAGTAAAACTGCCGGGACTAGCGGGATGCTTGCGGATACGCAGTATTTT. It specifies CASSKTAGTSGMLADTQYF.

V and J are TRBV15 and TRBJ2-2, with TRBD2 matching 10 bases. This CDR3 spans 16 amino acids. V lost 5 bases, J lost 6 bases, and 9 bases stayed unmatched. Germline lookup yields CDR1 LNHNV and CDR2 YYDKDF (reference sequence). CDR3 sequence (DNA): TGTGCCACCAGCGTTCGAGCGGGAGGGCCCTCCGGGGAGCTGTTTTTT. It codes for CATSVRAGGPSGELFF.

CDR3 DNA: TGTGCCATCAGTTCAGCAGGGGGGGACACTGAAGCTTTCTTT. It yields the protein CAISSAGGDTEAFF. The chain recombines TRBV10-3 with TRBJ1-1, with 7 bases lining up with TRBD1. Unmatched junction bases numbered 6, after V lost 5 bases and J lost 3 bases. CDR3 length equals 14 residues. Germline V gene lookup returns CDR1 ENHRY and CDR2 SYGVKD.

CDR3 sequence reads: CASSPPLLGSEQYF. The CDR3 bases are TGTGCCAGCTCACCACCTCTTCTTGGGTCTGAGCAGTACTTC. The rearrangement uses TRBV18 and TRBJ2-7, with D uncertain. Per germline, CDR1 KGHSH and CDR2 LQKENI. The CDR3 spans 14 residues. V lost 0 bases and J 7 bases, leaving 13 bases between the germline ends.

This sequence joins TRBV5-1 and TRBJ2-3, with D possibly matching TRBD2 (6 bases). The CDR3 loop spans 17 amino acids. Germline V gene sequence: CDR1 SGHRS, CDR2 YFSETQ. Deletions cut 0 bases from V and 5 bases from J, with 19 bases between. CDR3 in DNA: TGCGCCAGCAGCTTGGCCCTAGGAGGGGTCCTACGAGATACGCAGTATTTT. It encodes CASSLALGGVLRDTQYF.

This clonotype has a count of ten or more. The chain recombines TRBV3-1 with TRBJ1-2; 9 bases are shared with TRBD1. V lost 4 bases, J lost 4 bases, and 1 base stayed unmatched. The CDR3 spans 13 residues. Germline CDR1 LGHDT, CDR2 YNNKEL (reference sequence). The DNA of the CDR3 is TGTGCCAGCAGCCCGGACAGGGGCTATGGCTACACCTTC. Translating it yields CASSPDRGYGYTF.

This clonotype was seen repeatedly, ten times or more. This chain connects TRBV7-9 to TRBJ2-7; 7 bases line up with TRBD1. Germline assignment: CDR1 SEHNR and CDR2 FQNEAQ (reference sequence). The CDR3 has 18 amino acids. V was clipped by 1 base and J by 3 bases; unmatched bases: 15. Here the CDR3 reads CASSLGQGVFRDRYEQYF. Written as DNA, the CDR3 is TGTGCCAGCAGCTTAGGACAGGGTGTATTCAGGGACCGCTACGAGCAGTACTTC.

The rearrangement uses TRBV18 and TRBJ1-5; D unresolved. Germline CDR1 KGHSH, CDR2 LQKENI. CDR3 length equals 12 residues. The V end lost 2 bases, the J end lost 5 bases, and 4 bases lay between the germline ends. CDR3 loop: CASSPADQPQHF. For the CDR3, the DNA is TGTGCCAGCTCACCAGCCGATCAGCCCCAGCATTTT.

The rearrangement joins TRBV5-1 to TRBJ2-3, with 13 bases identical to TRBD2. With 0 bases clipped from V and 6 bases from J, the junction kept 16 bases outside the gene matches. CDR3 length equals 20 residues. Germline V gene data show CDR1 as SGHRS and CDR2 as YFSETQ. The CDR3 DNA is TGCGCCAGCAGCTTGGTTGGCCGGACTAGCGGGAGATCCATGCCCGATACGCAGTATTTT. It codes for CASSLVGRTSGRSMPDTQYF.

CDR3 protein: CASSLAGGGTDTQYF. The CDR3 DNA reads as TGTGCCAGCAGCCTAGCGGGAGGGGGTACAGATACGCAGTATTTT. J is TRBJ2-3 and V is TRBV12-3 or TRBV12-4; 12 nucleotides align to TRBD2. The ends lost 6 bases at V and 3 bases at J; junction bases unmatched: 4. This CDR3 comprises 15 residues.

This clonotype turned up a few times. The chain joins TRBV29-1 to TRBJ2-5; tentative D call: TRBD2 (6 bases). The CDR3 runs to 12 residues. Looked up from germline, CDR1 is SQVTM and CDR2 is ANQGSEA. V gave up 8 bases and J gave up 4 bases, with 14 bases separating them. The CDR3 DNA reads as TGCAGCTCGGGACCGCGGGGAGAGACCCAGTACTTC. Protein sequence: CSSGPRGETQYF.

DNA of the CDR3: TGCAGTGCTAGCCCAGGACAGGCGTCTAGCACAGATACGCAGTATTTT. The encoded protein is CSASPGQASSTDTQYF. The rearrangement joins TRBV20-1 to TRBJ2-3; 7 nucleotides agree with TRBD1. V shed 3 bases, J shed 0 bases, and the junction held 9 bases outside the gene matches. The V gene's germline CDR1 is DFQATT and CDR2 SNEGSKA (reference sequence). This CDR3 comprises 16 residues.

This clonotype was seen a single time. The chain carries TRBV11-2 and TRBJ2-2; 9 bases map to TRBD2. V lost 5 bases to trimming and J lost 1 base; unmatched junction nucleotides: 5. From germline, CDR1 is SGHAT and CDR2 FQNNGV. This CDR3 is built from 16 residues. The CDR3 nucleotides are TGTGCCAGCAGCCCATGGACTAGCGAGAACACCGGGGAGCTGTTTTTT. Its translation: CASSPWTSENTGELFF.

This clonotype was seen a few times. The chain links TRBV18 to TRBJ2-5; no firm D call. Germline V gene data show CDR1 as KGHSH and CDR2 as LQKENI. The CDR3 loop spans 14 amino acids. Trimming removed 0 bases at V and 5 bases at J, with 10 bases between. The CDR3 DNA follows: TGTGCCAGCTCACCACCGAACTATCGCGAGACCCAGTACTTC. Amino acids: CASSPPNYRETQYF.

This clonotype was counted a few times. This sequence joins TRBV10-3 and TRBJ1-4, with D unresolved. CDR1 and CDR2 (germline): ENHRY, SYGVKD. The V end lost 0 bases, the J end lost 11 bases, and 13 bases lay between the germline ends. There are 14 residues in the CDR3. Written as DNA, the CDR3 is TGTGCCATCAGTGAGTCGATTACAAATGGGAAACTGTTTTTT. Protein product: CAISESITNGKLFF.

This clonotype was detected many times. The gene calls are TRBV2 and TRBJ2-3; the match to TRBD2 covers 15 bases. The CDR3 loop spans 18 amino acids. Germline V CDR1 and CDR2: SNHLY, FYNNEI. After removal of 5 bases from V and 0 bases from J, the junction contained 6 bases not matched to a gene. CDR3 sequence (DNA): TGTGCCAGCAGTTCAGTTGGACTAGCGGGAGGGAGCACAGATACGCAGTATTTT. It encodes CASSSVGLAGGSTDTQYF.

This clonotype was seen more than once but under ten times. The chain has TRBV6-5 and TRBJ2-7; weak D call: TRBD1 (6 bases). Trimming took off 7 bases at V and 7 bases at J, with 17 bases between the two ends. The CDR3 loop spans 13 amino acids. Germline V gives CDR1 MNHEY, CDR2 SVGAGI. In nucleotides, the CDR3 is TGTGCCAGCACCTTAACCCAGGGGAGTGAGCAGTACTTC. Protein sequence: CASTLTQGSEQYF.

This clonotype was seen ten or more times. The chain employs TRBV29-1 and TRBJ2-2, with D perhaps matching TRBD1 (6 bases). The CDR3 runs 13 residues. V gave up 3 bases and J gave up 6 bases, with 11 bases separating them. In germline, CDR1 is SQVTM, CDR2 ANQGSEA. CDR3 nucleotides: TGCAGCGTTGACAGGGGTAGCGCCGGGGAGCTGTTTTTT. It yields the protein CSVDRGSAGELFF.

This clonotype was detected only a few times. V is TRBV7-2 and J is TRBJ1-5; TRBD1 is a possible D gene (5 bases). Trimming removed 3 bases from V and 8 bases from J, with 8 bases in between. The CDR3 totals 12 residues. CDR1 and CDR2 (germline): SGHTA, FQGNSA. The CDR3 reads CASSFGGEPQHF. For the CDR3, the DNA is TGTGCCAGCAGCTTTGGGGGGGAGCCCCAGCATTTT. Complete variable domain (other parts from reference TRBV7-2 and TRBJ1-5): GAGVSQSPSNKVTEKGKDVELRCDPISGHTALYWYRQSLGQGLEFLIYFQGNSAPDKSGLPSDRFSAERTGGSVSTLTIQRTQQEDSAVYLCASSFGGEPQHFGDGTRLSIL.

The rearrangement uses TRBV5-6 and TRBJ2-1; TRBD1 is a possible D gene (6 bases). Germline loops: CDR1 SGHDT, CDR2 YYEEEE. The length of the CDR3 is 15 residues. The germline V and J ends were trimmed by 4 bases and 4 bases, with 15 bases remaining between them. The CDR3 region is CASSVTGGIYNEQFF. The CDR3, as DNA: TGTGCCAGCAGCGTGACAGGAGGAATTTACAATGAGCAGTTCTTC.

The CDR3 DNA reads TGTGCCAGCAGCTACGGATGGACTGAAGCTTTCTTT. This gives the protein CASSYGWTEAFF. V usage is TRBV7-9 and J usage is TRBJ1-1; D call uncertain. CDR1 and CDR2 (germline): SEHNR, FQNEAQ (reference sequence). This CDR3 contains 12 residues. Trimming stripped 4 bases from V and 5 bases from J, with 8 bases between.

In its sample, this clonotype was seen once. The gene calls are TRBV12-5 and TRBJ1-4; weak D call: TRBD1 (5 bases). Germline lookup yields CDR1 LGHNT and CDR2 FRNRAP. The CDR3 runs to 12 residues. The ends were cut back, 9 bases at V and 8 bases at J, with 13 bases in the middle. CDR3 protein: CARRQIEEKLFF. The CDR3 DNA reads TGTGCTAGACGACAGATTGAGGAAAAACTGTTTTTT.

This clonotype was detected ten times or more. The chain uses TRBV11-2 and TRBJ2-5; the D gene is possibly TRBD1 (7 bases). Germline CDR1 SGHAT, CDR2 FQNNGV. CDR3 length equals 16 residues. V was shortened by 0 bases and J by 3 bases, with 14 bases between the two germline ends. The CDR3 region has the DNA TGTGCCAGCAGCTTAGATCGGGGCAGGGGGGAAGAGACCCAGTACTTC. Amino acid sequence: CASSLDRGRGEETQYF.